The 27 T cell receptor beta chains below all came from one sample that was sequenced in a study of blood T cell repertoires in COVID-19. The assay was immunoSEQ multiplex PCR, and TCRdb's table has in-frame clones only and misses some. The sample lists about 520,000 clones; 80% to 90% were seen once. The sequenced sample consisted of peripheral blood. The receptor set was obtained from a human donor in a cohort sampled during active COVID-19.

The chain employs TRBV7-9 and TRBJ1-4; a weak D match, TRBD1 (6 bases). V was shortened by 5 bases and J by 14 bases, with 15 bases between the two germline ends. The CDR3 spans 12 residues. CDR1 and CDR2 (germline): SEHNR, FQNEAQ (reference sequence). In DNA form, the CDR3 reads TGTGCCAGCAGCATGTCGGACAGCTTTCTGTTTTTT. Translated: CASSMSDSFLFF.

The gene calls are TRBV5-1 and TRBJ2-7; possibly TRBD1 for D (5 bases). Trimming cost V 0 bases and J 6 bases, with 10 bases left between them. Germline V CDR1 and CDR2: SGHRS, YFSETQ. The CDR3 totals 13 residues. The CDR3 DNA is TGCGCCAGCAGCTTGGTGTATAGGGGCGAGCAGTACTTC. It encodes CASSLVYRGEQYF.

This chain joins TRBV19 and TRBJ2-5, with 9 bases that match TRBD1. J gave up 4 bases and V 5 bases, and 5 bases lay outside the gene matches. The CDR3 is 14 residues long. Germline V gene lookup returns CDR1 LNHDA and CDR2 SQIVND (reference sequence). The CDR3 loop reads CASSPGQGLETQYF. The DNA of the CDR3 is TGTGCCAGTAGTCCGGGACAGGGTTTAGAGACCCAGTACTTC.

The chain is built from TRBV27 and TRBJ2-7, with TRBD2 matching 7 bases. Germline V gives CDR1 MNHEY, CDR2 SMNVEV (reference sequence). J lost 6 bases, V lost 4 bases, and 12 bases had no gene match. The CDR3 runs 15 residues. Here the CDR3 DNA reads TGTGCCAGCAGTTCGTGGGGGGAGGGAAGGGGCGAGCAGTACTTC. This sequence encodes CASSSWGEGRGEQYF.

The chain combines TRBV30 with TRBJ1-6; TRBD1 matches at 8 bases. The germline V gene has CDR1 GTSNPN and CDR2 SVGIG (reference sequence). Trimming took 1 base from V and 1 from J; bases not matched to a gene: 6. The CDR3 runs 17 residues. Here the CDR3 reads CAWSDGQGGSYNSPLHF. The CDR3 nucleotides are TGTGCCTGGAGTGACGGACAGGGAGGATCCTATAATTCACCCCTCCACTTT.

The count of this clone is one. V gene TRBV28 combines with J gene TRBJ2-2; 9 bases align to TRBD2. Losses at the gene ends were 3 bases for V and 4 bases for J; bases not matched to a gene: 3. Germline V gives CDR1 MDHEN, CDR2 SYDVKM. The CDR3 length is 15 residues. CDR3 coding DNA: TGTGCCAGCAGTTTCAGCGGGAGGACCACCGGGGAGCTGTTTTTT. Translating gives CASSFSGRTTGELFF.

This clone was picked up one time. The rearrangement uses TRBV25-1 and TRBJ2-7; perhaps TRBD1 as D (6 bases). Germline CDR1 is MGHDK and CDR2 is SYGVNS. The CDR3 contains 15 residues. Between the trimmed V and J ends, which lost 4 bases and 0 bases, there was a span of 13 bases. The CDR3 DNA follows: TGTGCCAGCAGTGGAACAGGGCAGGGCTCCTACGAGCAGTACTTC. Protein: CASSGTGQGSYEQYF.

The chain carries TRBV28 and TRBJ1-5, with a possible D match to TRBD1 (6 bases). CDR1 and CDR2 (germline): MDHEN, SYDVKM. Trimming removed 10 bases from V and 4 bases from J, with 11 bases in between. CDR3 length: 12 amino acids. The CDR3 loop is CATLDRNQPQHF. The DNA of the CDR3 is TGTGCCACCCTTGACAGGAATCAGCCCCAGCATTTT.

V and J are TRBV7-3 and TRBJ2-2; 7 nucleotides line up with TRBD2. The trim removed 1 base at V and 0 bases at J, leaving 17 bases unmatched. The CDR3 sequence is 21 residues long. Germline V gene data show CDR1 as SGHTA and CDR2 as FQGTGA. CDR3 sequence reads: CASSLKWVPSGILANTGELFF. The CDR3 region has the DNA TGTGCCAGCAGCTTAAAGTGGGTCCCTAGCGGAATTCTCGCGAACACCGGGGAGCTGTTTTTT.

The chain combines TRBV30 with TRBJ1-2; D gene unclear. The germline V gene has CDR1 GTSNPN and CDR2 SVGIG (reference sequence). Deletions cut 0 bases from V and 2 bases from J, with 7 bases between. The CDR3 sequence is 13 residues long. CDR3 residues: CAWSVSLNYGYTF. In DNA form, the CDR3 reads TGTGCCTGGAGTGTATCCTTAAACTATGGCTACACCTTC.

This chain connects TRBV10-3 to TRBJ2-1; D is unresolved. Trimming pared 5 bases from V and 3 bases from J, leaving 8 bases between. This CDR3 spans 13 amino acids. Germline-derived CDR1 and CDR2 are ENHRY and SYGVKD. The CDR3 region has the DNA TGTGCCATCAGTACAGAGCTCTACAATGAGCAGTTCTTC. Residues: CAISTELYNEQFF.

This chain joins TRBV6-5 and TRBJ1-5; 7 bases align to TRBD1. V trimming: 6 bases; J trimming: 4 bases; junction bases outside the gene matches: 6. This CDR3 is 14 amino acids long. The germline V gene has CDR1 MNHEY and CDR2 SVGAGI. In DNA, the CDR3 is TGTGCCAGCAGCCCGGGACAGTGGAATCAGCCCCAGCATTTT. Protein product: CASSPGQWNQPQHF.

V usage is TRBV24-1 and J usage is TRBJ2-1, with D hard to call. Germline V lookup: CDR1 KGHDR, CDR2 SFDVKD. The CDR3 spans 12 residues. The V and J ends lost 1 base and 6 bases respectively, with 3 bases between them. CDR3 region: CATSDFGNEQFF. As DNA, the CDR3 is TGTGCCACCAGTGATTTCGGCAATGAGCAGTTCTTC.

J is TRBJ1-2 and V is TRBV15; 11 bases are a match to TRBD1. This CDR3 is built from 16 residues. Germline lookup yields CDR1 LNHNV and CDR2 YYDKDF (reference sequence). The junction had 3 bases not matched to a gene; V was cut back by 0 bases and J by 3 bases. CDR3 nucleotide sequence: TGTGCCACCAGCAGAGATCGGGACAGGGGGGACTATGGCTACACCTTC. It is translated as CATSRDRDRGDYGYTF.

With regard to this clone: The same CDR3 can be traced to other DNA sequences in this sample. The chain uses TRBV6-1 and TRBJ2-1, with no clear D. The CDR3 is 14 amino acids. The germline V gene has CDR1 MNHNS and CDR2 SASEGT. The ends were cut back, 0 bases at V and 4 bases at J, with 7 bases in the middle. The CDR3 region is CASSEASRYNEQFF. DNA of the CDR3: TGTGCCAGCAGTGAAGCTTCCAGATACAATGAGCAGTTCTTC.

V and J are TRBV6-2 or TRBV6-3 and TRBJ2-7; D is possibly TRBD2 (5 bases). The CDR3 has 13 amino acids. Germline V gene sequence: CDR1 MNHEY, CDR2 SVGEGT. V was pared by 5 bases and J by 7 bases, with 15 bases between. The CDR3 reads CASSRSGSWEQYF. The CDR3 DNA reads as TGTGCCAGCAGTCGATCGGGGTCGTGGGAGCAGTACTTC.

The CDR3 is CASSLDGGSYTF. The CDR3 coding sequence is TGCGCCAGCAGCTTGGATGGGGGGAGCTACACCTTC. V and J are TRBV5-1 and TRBJ1-2; a weak D match, TRBD1 (5 bases). The CDR3 sequence is 12 residues long. V dropped 0 bases and J dropped 9 bases, with 9 bases sitting between them. Germline CDR1 and CDR2: SGHRS and YFSETQ.

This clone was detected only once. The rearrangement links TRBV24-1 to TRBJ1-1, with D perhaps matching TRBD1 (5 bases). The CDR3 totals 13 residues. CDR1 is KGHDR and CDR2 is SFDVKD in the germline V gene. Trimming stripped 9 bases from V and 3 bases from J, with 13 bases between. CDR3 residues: CATGRAPHTEAFF. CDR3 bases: TGTGCCACCGGCAGGGCTCCCCACACTGAAGCTTTCTTT.

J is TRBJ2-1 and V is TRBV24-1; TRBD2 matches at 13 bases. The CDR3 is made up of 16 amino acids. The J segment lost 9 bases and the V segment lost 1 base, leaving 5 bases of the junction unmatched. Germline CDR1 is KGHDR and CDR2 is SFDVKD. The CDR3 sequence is CATSDFITSGRGEQFF. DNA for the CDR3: TGTGCCACCAGTGATTTTATAACTAGCGGGAGGGGTGAGCAGTTCTTC.

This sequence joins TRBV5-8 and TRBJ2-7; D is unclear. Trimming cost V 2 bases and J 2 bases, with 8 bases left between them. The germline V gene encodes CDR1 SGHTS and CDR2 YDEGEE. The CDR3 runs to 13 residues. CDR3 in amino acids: CASSLTPPYEQYF. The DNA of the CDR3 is TGTGCCAGCAGCTTAACACCGCCCTACGAGCAGTACTTC.

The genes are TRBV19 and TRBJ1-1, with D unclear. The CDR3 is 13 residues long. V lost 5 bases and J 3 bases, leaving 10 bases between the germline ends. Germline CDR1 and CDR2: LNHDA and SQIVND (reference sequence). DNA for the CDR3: TGTGCCAGTAGTGAGGGCCTGCACACTGAAGCTTTCTTT. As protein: CASSEGLHTEAFF. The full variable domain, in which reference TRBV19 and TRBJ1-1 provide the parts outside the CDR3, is DGGITQSPKYLFRKEGQNVTLSCEQNLNHDAMYWYRQDPGQGLRLIYYSQIVNDFQKGDIAEGYSVSREKKESFPLTVTSAQKNPTAFYLCASSEGLHTEAFFGQGTRLTVV.

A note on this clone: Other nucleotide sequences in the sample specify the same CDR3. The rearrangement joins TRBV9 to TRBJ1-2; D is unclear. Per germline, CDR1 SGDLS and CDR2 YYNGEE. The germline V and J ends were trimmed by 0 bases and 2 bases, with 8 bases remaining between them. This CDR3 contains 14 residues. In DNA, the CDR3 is TGTGCCAGCAGCGTAGGTCGGGGAAACTATGGCTACACCTTC. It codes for CASSVGRGNYGYTF.

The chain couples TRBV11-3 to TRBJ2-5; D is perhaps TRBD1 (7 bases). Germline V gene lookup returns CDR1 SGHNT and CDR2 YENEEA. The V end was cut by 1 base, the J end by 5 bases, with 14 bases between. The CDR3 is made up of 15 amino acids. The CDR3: CASSLAAGGSETQYF. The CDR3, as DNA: TGTGCCAGCAGCTTAGCCGCAGGGGGGTCCGAGACCCAGTACTTC. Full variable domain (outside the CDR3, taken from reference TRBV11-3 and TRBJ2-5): EAGVVQSPRYKIIEKKQPVAFWCNPISGHNTLYWYLQNLGQGPELLIRYENEEAVDDSQLPKDRFSAERLKGVDSTLKIQPAELGDSAVYLCASSLAAGGSETQYFGPGTRLLVL.

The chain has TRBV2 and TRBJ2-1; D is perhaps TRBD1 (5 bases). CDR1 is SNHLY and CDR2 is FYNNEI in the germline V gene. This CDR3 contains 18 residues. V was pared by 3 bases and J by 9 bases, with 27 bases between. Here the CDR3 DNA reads TGTGCCAGCAGTGAGGGTTTTGTGGGGCCATCACTCTCTGGTGAGCAGTTCTTC. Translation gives CASSEGFVGPSLSGEQFF. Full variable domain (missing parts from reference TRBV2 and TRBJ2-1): EPEVTQTPSHQVTQMGQEVILRCVPISNHLYFYWYRQILGQKVEFLVSFYNNEISEKSEIFDDQFSVERPDGSNFTLKIRSTKLEDSAMYFCASSEGFVGPSLSGEQFFGPGTRLTVL.

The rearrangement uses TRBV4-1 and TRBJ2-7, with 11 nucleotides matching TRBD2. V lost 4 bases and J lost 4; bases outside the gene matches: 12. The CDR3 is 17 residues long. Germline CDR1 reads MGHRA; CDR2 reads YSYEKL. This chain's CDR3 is CASSPTGTSGVSYEQYF. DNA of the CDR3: TGCGCCAGCAGCCCCACCGGGACTAGCGGAGTCAGTTACGAGCAGTACTTC.

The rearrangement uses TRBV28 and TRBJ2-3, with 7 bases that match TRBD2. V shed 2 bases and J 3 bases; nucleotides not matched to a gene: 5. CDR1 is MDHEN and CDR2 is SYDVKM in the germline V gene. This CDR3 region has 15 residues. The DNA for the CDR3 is TGTGCCAGCAGTTTAACGAGAGCGGGGACAGATACGCAGTATTTT. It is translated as CASSLTRAGTDTQYF.

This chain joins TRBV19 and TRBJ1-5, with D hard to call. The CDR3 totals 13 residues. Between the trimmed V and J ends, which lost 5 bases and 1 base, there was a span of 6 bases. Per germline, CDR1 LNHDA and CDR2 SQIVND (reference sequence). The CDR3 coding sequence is TGTGCCAGTAGTGGAGAGAGCAATCAGCCCCAGCATTTT. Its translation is CASSGESNQPQHF.